A single sample gave rise to the 8 T cell receptor beta chains below, sequenced in a study of cytomegalovirus exposure and HLA in healthy donors. The PCR was carried out with 60 Vbeta primers and 13 Jbeta primers. The assay was immunoSEQ multiplex PCR, and TCRdb's table has in-frame clones only and misses some. The sample shows fewer than 250,000 clones, over 80% of them seen only once. Sequencing used PBMCs. These receptors came from a man in his forties in good health and CMV-seropositive.

The genes are TRBV25-1 and TRBJ1-2; 9 bases are a match to TRBD1. The CDR3 has 15 residues. Germline V lookup: CDR1 MGHDK, CDR2 SYGVNS. V lost 7 bases and J lost 4; bases outside the gene matches: 10. CDR3 sequence: CASTGTGYPLYGYTF. The DNA of the CDR3 is TGTGCCAGCACCGGGACAGGGTATCCCCTCTATGGCTACACCTTC.

The chain employs TRBV5-6 and TRBJ1-6; D gene uncertain. Per the germline V gene, CDR1 is SGHDT and CDR2 is YYEEEE. The CDR3 is 14 residues long. Trimming took 5 bases from V and 0 from J, leaving 6 bases between them. This CDR3 reads CASRESSYNSPLHF. The CDR3 nucleotides are TGTGCCAGCAGAGAGAGCTCCTATAATTCACCCCTCCACTTT.

The rearrangement joins TRBV19 to TRBJ1-5; D is perhaps TRBD1 (6 bases). Germline CDR1 and CDR2: LNHDA and SQIVND (reference sequence). This CDR3 is 14 amino acids long. The V gene lost 2 bases and the J gene lost 6 bases, with 11 bases spanning the gap. The CDR3 coding sequence is TGTGCCAGTAGTATACCCGGGACATCTCAGCCCCAGCATTTT. Protein product: CASSIPGTSQPQHF.

The sample holds one count of this clone. The junction shows a germline mismatch at one end, possibly a read error. V is TRBV5-1 and J is TRBJ2-1; TRBD1 matches 7 bases. Per germline, CDR1 SGHRS and CDR2 YFSETQ. The CDR3 extends over 16 amino acids. Here the CDR3 reads CVSSLETGNAYNEQFF. The CDR3 DNA is TGCGTCAGCAGCCTAGAGACAGGGAACGCCTACAATGAGCAGTTCTTC.

V and J are TRBV19 and TRBJ2-1; D is perhaps TRBD2 (5 bases). Germline loops: CDR1 LNHDA, CDR2 SQIVND (reference sequence). The CDR3 is made up of 15 amino acids. V dropped 3 bases and J dropped 1 base, with 10 bases sitting between them. The CDR3 DNA is TGTGCCAGTAGTATCGGCGGGTGGTCCTACAATGAGCAGTTCTTC. Translating gives CASSIGGWSYNEQFF. Complete variable domain (other parts from reference TRBV19 and TRBJ2-1): DGGITQSPKYLFRKEGQNVTLSCEQNLNHDAMYWYRQDPGQGLRLIYYSQIVNDFQKGDIAEGYSVSREKKESFPLTVTSAQKNPTAFYLCASSIGGWSYNEQFFGPGTRLTVL.

The chain links TRBV6-5 to TRBJ2-1; possible D gene TRBD2, 6 bases. V gave up 5 bases and J gave up 13 bases, with 18 bases separating them. Germline V CDR1 and CDR2: MNHEY, SVGAGI. CDR3 length equals 13 residues. CDR3 bases: TGTGCCAGCAGTGACCCGGGACTCCCCGAACAGTTCTTC. Protein: CASSDPGLPEQFF.

There are a few counts of this clone. The chain combines TRBV7-9 with TRBJ2-2; D is ambiguous. Germline V CDR1 and CDR2: SEHNR, FQNEAQ (reference sequence). The CDR3 loop spans 15 amino acids. V lost 1 base, J lost 7 bases, and 13 bases lay in between. CDR3 protein: CASSLVSGYVGELFF. The CDR3 coding sequence is TGTGCCAGCAGCTTAGTCTCAGGCTATGTCGGGGAGCTGTTTTTT.

This clone was seen a single time. The chain combines TRBV7-9 with TRBJ2-5; no firm D call. V gave up 5 bases and J gave up 0 bases, with 13 bases separating them. This CDR3 contains 15 residues. CDR1 SEHNR and CDR2 FQNEAQ come from the germline V gene (reference sequence). As DNA, the CDR3 is TGTGCCAGCAGCCTAACCCTAATACACCAAGAGACCCAGTACTTC. Translation gives CASSLTLIHQETQYF.